This TCR beta chain was captured in a study of T cell therapy after organ transplantation. Study context: Up to 6 doses were given at 2-week intervals. Study-wide points: In nonresponders, large pretherapy expansions changed minimally after therapy. Effects of concurrent antirejection and antiviral medications were not evaluable.

From germline, CDR1 is MNHEY and CDR2 SVGAGI. V was clipped by 2 bases and J by 6 bases, with 1 base between them. CDR3 length: 11 amino acids. With regard to this clone: Its antigen is not known.

The assay was immunoSEQ multiplex PCR, and TCRdb's table has in-frame clones only and misses some. The sample lists 40,000 to 60,000 clones; around 93% were seen once. The material was CD8+ T cells from blood, obtained before autologous CMV-specific T cell therapy. The genes are TRBV6-5 and TRBJ2-2; D ambiguous. The TCR originated in a human patient who had received a solid organ transplant and had CMV disease. The CDR3 DNA follows: TGTGCCAGCAGTTACCCCGGGGAGCTGTTTTTT. Its translation is CASSYPGELFF.